This T cell receptor (beta chain) stems from a study of blood T cell repertoires in COVID-19. Original data processing: Amplification of reference gene primers provided the estimated nucleated cell counts. Produced via immunoSEQ multiplex PCR; TCRdb's table is partial and in-frame only. V and J calls and clone size are those listed in that table; D and trimming were worked out from the DNA. The repertoire holds roughly 150,000 clones, with under 90% as singletons. Sequenced material: peripheral blood. The source of this sequence is a woman older than 75 with active or convalescent COVID-19.

The CDR3: CASSLTTGGSGYTF. DNA of the CDR3: TGTGCCAGCAGCTTAACGACAGGGGGCTCTGGCTACACCTTC. The chain uses TRBV11-2 and TRBJ1-2; 10 bases line up with TRBD1. With 2 bases clipped from V and 7 bases from J, the junction kept 4 bases outside the gene matches. CDR1 and CDR2 from the germline V gene are SGHAT and FQNNGV. CDR3 length: 14 residues.